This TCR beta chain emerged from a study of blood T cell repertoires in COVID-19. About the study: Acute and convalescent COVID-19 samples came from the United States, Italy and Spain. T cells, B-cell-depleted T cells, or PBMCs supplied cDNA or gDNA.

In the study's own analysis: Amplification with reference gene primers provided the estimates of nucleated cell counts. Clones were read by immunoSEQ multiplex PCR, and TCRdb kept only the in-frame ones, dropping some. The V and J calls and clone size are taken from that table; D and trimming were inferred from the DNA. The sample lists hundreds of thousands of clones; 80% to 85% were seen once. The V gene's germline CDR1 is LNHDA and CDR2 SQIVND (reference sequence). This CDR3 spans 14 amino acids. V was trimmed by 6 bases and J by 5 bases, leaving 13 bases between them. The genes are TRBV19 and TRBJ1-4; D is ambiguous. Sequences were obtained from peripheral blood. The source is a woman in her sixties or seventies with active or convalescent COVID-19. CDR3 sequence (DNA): TGTGCCAGTAGGCCGGGGTTGGGAAATGAAAAACTGTTTTTT. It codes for CASRPGLGNEKLFF.